The 2 T cell receptor beta chains presented below share a single source sample, sequenced in a study of T cell changes during pregnancy in multiple sclerosis. Data came from immunoSEQ multiplex PCR; TCRdb stores just in-frame clones and leaves some out. The sample consists of about 59,000 clones, approximately 94% of them appearing once. The specimen comprised CD8+ T cells from peripheral blood mononuclear cells, sampled after pregnancy. The receptors come from a female donor with multiple sclerosis, enrolled in a pregnancy study.

To note about this clone: This specimen includes other DNA sequences encoding the same CDR3. The chain joins TRBV7-9 to TRBJ1-1; D is unclear. The CDR3 has 12 amino acids. Germline V gene lookup returns CDR1 SEHNR and CDR2 FQNEAQ (reference sequence). V gave up 2 bases and J gave up 4 bases, with 5 bases separating them. CDR3 in DNA: TGTGCCAGCAGCTTATCGGGCACTGAAGCTTTCTTT. It is translated as CASSLSGTEAFF. Combining the CDR3 with reference TRBV7-9 and TRBJ1-1 gives the whole variable domain DTGVSQNPRHKITKRGQNVTFRCDPISEHNRLYWYRQTLGQGPEFLTYFQNEAQLEKSRLLSDRFSAERPKGSFSTLEIQRTEQGDSAMYLCASSLSGTEAFFGQGTRLTVV.

The chain uses TRBV11-2 and TRBJ2-7; 9 nucleotides agree with TRBD2. Trimming at V came to 7 bases and at J to 1 base, leaving 8 bases not matched to a gene. The CDR3 length is 15 residues. The V gene's germline CDR1 is SGHAT and CDR2 FQNNGV. CDR3 amino acids: CASTPGAGGSYEQYF. CDR3 bases: TGTGCCAGCACCCCGGGGGCGGGAGGGTCCTACGAGCAGTACTTC.